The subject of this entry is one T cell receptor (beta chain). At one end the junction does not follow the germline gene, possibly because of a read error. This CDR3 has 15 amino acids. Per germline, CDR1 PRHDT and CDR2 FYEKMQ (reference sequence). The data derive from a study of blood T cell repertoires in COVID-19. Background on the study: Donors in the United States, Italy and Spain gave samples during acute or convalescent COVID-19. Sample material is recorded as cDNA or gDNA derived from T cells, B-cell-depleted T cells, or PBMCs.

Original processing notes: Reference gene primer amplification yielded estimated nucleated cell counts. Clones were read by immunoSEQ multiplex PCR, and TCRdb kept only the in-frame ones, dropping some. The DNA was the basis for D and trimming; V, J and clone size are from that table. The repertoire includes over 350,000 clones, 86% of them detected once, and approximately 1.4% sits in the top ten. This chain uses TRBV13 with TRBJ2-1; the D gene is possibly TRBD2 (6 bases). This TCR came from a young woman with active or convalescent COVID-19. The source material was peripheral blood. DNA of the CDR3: TGTGCCAGCAGCATAGGGGTCTTGGGGGGCAATGAGCAGTTCTTC. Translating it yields CASSIGVLGGNEQFF.